Each of the 11 T cell receptor beta chains below was sequenced from the same sample in a study of molecular identifiers for immune sequencing clone quantification. From the PCR reads, TCRdb called clonotypes with MiXCR, one entry per CDR3 protein. The sample has some 320,000 distinct CDR3 sequences, around 21% seen once. Source material: naive CD8+ T cells from blood, with Jurkat cell RNA spiked in. The subset is: FACS-sorted CD8+CD4-CCR7+CD45RA+ naive T cells. The receptors were gathered from a human donor in good health. Some libraries in this study had Jurkat cell RNA spiked in.

This clonotype was found many times. This rearrangement joins TRBV29-1 to TRBJ1-1; 7 nucleotides align to TRBD1. J lost 10 bases, V lost 7 bases, and 21 bases had no gene match. The CDR3 spans 15 residues. Germline assignment: CDR1 SQVTM and CDR2 ANQGSEA. In DNA, the CDR3 is TGCAGCGGCGAGGGGGCTATAGGGGAAGGTCCGCGAGCTTTCTTT. Encoded protein: CSGEGAIGEGPRAFF.

The table lists this clonotype with many counts. The V and J genes are TRBV19 and TRBJ1-3, with TRBD1 matching over 9 bases. J lost 0 bases, V lost 9 bases, and 6 bases had no gene match. CDR1 LNHDA and CDR2 SQIVND come from the germline V gene (reference sequence). The CDR3 extends over 15 amino acids. The CDR3 is CASHGQGISGNTIYF. As DNA, the CDR3 is TGTGCCAGCCACGGACAGGGGATCTCTGGAAACACCATATATTTT.

This clonotype was recorded a few times. V usage is TRBV3-1 and J usage is TRBJ1-4, with TRBD1 identical over 8 bases. Looked up from germline, CDR1 is LGHDT and CDR2 is YNNKEL (reference sequence). The junction had 5 bases not matched to a gene; V was cut back by 1 base and J by 7 bases. The CDR3 runs 15 residues. The CDR3 DNA reads TGTGCCAGCAGCCAAGTTACAGGGGGTCCTGAAAAACTGTTTTTT. Its translation: CASSQVTGGPEKLFF.

Only a few counts were recorded for this clonotype. This rearrangement joins TRBV19 to TRBJ2-7; maybe TRBD1 (5 bases). Trimming removed 5 bases at V and 3 bases at J, with 17 bases between. Germline V gives CDR1 LNHDA, CDR2 SQIVND (reference sequence). CDR3 size: 15 residues. CDR3 sequence (DNA): TGTGCCAGTAGTTCACAGGACAATTACATCTACGAGCAGTACTTC. Its translation is CASSSQDNYIYEQYF.

For this clonotype: Possible read error: a much larger clone is one base away. CDR3 loop: CASSLTGTGVSDTQYF. For the CDR3, the DNA is TGTGCCAGCAGCTTAACTGGGACAGGGGTATCAGATACGCAGTATTTT. The chain couples TRBV7-3 to TRBJ2-3; 10 bases match TRBD1. CDR1 is SGHTA and CDR2 is FQGTGA in the germline V gene. The CDR3 loop spans 16 amino acids. With V trimmed by 0 bases and J by 4 bases, 4 bases remained unmatched.

The CDR3 here is CASSFVAGNQETQYF. The CDR3, as DNA: TGTGCCAGCAGTTTTGTAGCGGGAAATCAAGAGACCCAGTACTTC. The chain has TRBV28 and TRBJ2-5; 8 nucleotides match TRBD2. CDR1 is MDHEN, CDR2 SYDVKM, per germline. Trimming took 3 bases from V and 2 from J; bases not matched to a gene: 5. This CDR3 is built from 15 residues.

The table lists this clonotype with a count of one. The V call is TRBV19, the J call TRBJ1-1, with 9 bases that match TRBD1. Germline V CDR1 and CDR2: LNHDA, SQIVND (reference sequence). V gave up 7 bases and J gave up 0 bases; unmatched junction bases: 12. The length of the CDR3 is 17 residues. The CDR3 sequence is CASTSTGGEPLNTEAFF. The CDR3 region has the DNA TGTGCCAGTACCAGTACAGGGGGCGAGCCCTTGAACACTGAAGCTTTCTTT.

In this sample, this clonotype turned up a few times. The gene calls are TRBV12-3 or TRBV12-4 and TRBJ2-1, with 10 positions matching TRBD1. This CDR3 has 14 residues. V was clipped by 3 bases and J by 8 bases; unmatched bases: 4. In DNA form, the CDR3 reads TGTGCCAGCAGTTTCGGGACAGGGGTAGATGAGCAGTTCTTC. This codes for CASSFGTGVDEQFF.

In its sample, this clonotype was seen many times. The V call is TRBV29-1, the J call TRBJ2-1; 9 bases map to TRBD1. The CDR3 has 14 amino acids. Unmatched junction bases numbered 11, after V lost 2 bases and J lost 12 bases. Germline V gene data show CDR1 as SQVTM and CDR2 as ANQGSEA. CDR3 in DNA: TGCAGCGTTGAATCCGGGGACAGGGCTGCCGGGCAGTTCTTC. This translates into CSVESGDRAAGQFF.

This clonotype showed up many times. The genes are TRBV15 and TRBJ1-5, with a weak D call TRBD1 (5 bases). Looked up from germline, CDR1 is LNHNV and CDR2 is YYDKDF (reference sequence). The CDR3 is 15 residues long. The V end lost 3 bases, the J end lost 4 bases, and 13 bases lay between the germline ends. CDR3 coding DNA: TGTGCCACCAGCAGTTATCAGGGAAGAAATCAGCCCCAGCATTTT. This encodes CATSSYQGRNQPQHF. Full variable domain (remainder filled in from reference TRBV15 and TRBJ1-5): DAMVIQNPRYQVTQFGKPVTLSCSQTLNHNVMYWYQQKSSQAPKLLFHYYDKDFNNEADTPDNFQSRRPNTSFCFLDIRSPGLGDTAMYLCATSSYQGRNQPQHFGDGTRLSIL.

This clonotype showed up many times. V gene TRBV25-1 combines with J gene TRBJ1-3; no firm D call. V dropped 4 bases and J dropped 4 bases, with 8 bases sitting between them. CDR1 and CDR2 from the germline V gene are MGHDK and SYGVNS. The CDR3 loop spans 13 amino acids. The CDR3 sequence: CASSAILGNTIYF. In DNA, the CDR3 is TGTGCCAGCAGTGCGATATTGGGAAACACCATATATTTT.